The source of this T cell receptor (beta chain) is a study of blood T cell repertoires in COVID-19. Study as a whole: The study drew acute and convalescent COVID-19 samples from the United States, Italy and Spain. T cells, B-cell-depleted T cells, or PBMCs supplied cDNA or gDNA.

After removal of 9 bases from V and 1 base from J, the junction contained 7 bases not matched to a gene. Germline CDR1 reads SGHTA; CDR2 reads FQGNSA. The CDR3 is 15 amino acids. The assay was immunoSEQ multiplex PCR, and TCRdb's table has in-frame clones only and misses some. Among approximately 290,000 clones listed, around 90% were seen once. V gene TRBV7-2 combines with J gene TRBJ2-1, with 9 bases identical to TRBD1. This receptor was taken from a man between 18 and 29 years old with active or convalescent COVID-19. Sequencing input: peripheral blood. The CDR3 bases are TGTGCCAGTGGGGGGGGGACAGGGTCCTACAATGAGCAGTTCTTC. It yields the protein CASGGGTGSYNEQFF.